This T cell receptor (beta chain) was recorded in a study of blood T cell repertoires in COVID-19. Study-wide background: Researchers got acute and convalescent COVID-19 samples from the United States, Italy and Spain.

Libraries were prepared by immunoSEQ multiplex PCR; TCRdb keeps only in-frame clonotypes and omits some of them. The sample records 350,000 to 550,000 clones, 87% being singletons. In germline, CDR1 is LNHDA, CDR2 SQIVND (reference sequence). The CDR3 has 16 residues. Trimming cost V 0 bases and J 7 bases; bases outside gene matches: 5. Self-reported history from a screening survey and questionnaire set each donor's cohort. The sequence derives from a woman aged 18-29 years with acute COVID-19. The chain employs TRBV19 and TRBJ2-1; 11 nucleotides align to TRBD1. Sequencing input: PBMCs or T cells enriched from blood (not recorded which). This chain's CDR3 is CASSIDPGQGDNEQFF. The CDR3 DNA is TGTGCCAGTAGTATAGATCCGGGACAGGGGGATAATGAGCAGTTCTTC.